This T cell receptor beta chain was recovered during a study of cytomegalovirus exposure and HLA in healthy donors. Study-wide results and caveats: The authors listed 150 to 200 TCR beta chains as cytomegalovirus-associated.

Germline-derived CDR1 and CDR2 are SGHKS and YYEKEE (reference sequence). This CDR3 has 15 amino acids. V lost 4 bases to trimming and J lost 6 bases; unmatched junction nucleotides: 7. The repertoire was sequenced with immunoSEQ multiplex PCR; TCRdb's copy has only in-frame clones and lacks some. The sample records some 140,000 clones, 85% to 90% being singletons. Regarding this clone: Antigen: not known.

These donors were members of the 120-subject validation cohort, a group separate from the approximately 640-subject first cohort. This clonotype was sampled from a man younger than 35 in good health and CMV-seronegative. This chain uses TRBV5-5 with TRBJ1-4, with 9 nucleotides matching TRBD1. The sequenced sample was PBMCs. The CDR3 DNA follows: TGTGCCAGCAGCACAGGGGACAGGGCGGATGAAAAACTGTTTTTT. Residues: CASSTGDRADEKLFF. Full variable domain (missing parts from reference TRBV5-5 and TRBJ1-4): DAGVTQSPTHLIKTRGQQVTLRCSPISGHKSVSWYQQVLGQGPQFIFQYYEKEERGRGNFPDRFSARQFPNYSSELNVNALLLGDSALYLCASSTGDRADEKLFFGSGTQLSVL.